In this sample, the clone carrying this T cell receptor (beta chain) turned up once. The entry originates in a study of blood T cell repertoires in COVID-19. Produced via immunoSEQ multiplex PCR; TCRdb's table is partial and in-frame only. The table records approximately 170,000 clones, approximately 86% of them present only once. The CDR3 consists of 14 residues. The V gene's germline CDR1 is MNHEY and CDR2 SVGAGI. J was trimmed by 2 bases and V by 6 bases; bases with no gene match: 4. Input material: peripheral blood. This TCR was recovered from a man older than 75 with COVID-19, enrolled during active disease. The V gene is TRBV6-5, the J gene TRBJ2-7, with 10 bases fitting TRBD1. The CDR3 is CASRHGQGAYEQYF. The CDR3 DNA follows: TGTGCCAGCAGGCACGGACAGGGGGCCTACGAGCAGTACTTC.